This T cell receptor (beta chain) came from a study of blood T cell repertoires in COVID-19. Looking at the study overall: The samples span acute and convalescent COVID-19 from the United States, Italy and Spain. T cells, B-cell-depleted T cells, or PBMCs provided the cDNA or gDNA that served as material.

V lost 8 bases and J lost 5; bases outside the gene matches: 15. The CDR3 is 15 amino acids. Germline lookup yields CDR1 MNHEY and CDR2 SVGAGI. TCRdb's copy holds only in-frame clones and misses some; the assay was immunoSEQ multiplex PCR. The sample contains 25,000 to 30,000 clones, over 75% of which appear only once. The sequencing input was peripheral blood. The clonotype originates from a woman aged 55-70 years with acute or convalescent COVID-19. This chain joins TRBV6-5 and TRBJ2-7, with 7 nucleotides matching TRBD1. CDR3 DNA: TGTGCCAGCGGACTCCTCAGGGGGTTAGTACACGAGCAGTACTTC. It specifies CASGLLRGLVHEQYF.